These T cell receptor beta chains were read from a single sample in a study of blood T cell repertoires in COVID-19. The protocol was immunoSEQ multiplex PCR, while the TCRdb copy is restricted to in-frame clones and leaves out a portion. The sample yields under 300,000 clones, 85% seen once. Sequenced: peripheral blood. Receptors were obtained from a human donor in a cohort sampled during active COVID-19. CDR3s include the opening cysteine and the closing phenylalanine or tryptophan. The order of the fields is J gene, V gene, CDR3 protein.

J: TRBJ2-7
V: TRBV9
CDR3: CASSVGSGGWYEQYF

J: TRBJ1-1
V: TRBV5-4
CDR3: CASSLRDRPSEAFF

J: TRBJ2-2
V: TRBV2
CDR3: CASSGGSGSGELFF

J: TRBJ1-1
V: TRBV29-1
CDR3: CSVGGGNTEAFF

J: TRBJ2-5
V: TRBV24-1
CDR3: CATSDGTEVQETQYF

J: TRBJ1-4
V: TRBV5-1
CDR3: CASSKPQGTNEKLFF

J: TRBJ2-1
V: TRBV7-9
CDR3: CASSLGGRTGNVAEQFF

J: TRBJ2-7
V: TRBV3-1/TRBV3-2
CDR3: CASGQGLGQYF

J: TRBJ2-1
V: TRBV7-9
CDR3: CASSPSGRVGFF

J: TRBJ2-2
V: TRBV6-2/TRBV6-3
CDR3: CASGSSGRGGELFF

J: TRBJ1-5
V: TRBV7-9
CDR3: CASSFLDQPQHF

J: TRBJ2-3
V: TRBV11-3
CDR3: CASRSTSTDTQYF

J: TRBJ2-1
V: TRBV18
CDR3: CASSQRREYNEQFF

J: TRBJ2-7
V: TRBV5-6
CDR3: CASSLGIWREGLTYEQYF

J: TRBJ1-3
V: TRBV15
CDR3: CATSRGTGTGNTIYF

J: TRBJ1-1
V: TRBV28
CDR3: CASSRQVNTEAFF

J: TRBJ2-7
V: TRBV6-2/TRBV6-3
CDR3: CASSYSDLSLEQYF

J: TRBJ1-6
V: TRBV6-6
CDR3: CASIRGTGLRSPLHF

J: TRBJ2-5
V: TRBV7-2
CDR3: CASSLAGRGGLKETQYF

J: TRBJ1-4
V: TRBV29-1
CDR3: CSGGRENEKLFF

J: TRBJ1-6
V: TRBV7-6
CDR3: CASSLVGQGNSPLHF

J: TRBJ1-5
V: TRBV29-1
CDR3: CSVGDINQPQHF

J: TRBJ2-7
V: TRBV2
CDR3: CASSEGTVGEQYF